The 10 T cell receptor beta chains below come from one sample, sequenced in a study of blood T cell repertoires in COVID-19. The data were produced by immunoSEQ multiplex PCR, yet TCRdb's version contains in-frame clones alone and is incomplete. The sample lists 200,000 to 300,000 clones; approximately 84% were seen once. Input material: peripheral blood. Every receptor here comes from a woman aged 30 to 39 who had recovered from COVID-19.

The chain has TRBV19 and TRBJ1-5; D gene uncertain. CDR3 length: 16 amino acids. Trimming pared 7 bases from V and 1 base from J, leaving 17 bases between. Germline V gene data show CDR1 as LNHDA and CDR2 as SQIVND (reference sequence). As DNA, the CDR3 is TGTGCCAGTACCTCAATGGAGGGTCTGAGCAATCAGCCCCAGCATTTT. It encodes CASTSMEGLSNQPQHF.

The chain employs TRBV3-1 (or the pseudogene TRBV3-2) and TRBJ1-4; weak D call: TRBD1 (5 bases). V was shortened by 0 bases and J by 5 bases, with 10 bases between the two germline ends. CDR1 LGHDT and CDR2 YNNKEL come from the germline V gene (reference sequence). CDR3 length: 15 residues. The CDR3 DNA reads as TGTGCCAGCAGCCAAGATCTAGGGGCCAATGAAAAACTGTTTTTT. This gives the protein CASSQDLGANEKLFF.

The CDR3 DNA is TGTGCCACGAATCCTCGAATAAGCGGGGCGAACAATGAGCAGTTCTTC. This encodes CATNPRISGANNEQFF. The chain employs TRBV10-3 and TRBJ2-1, with 7 bases fitting TRBD2. The CDR3 extends over 16 amino acids. Germline V gives CDR1 ENHRY, CDR2 SYGVKD. V trimming: 10 bases; J trimming: 5 bases; junction bases outside the gene matches: 17.

V is TRBV4-2 and J is TRBJ2-4; no reliable D call. This CDR3 is 14 amino acids long. Germline assignment: CDR1 LGHNA and CDR2 YNFKEQ. V lost 0 bases and J 5 bases, leaving 8 bases between the germline ends. CDR3 in amino acids: CASSQDDIENIQYF. The DNA for the CDR3 is TGTGCCAGCAGCCAAGATGATATAGAAAACATTCAGTACTTC.

This clone appeared a single time. The chain combines TRBV6-5 with TRBJ2-7; D may be TRBD1 (6 bases). The CDR3 is 13 residues long. The germline gives CDR1 MNHEY, CDR2 SVGAGI. Trimming removed 8 bases at V and 2 bases at J, with 13 bases between. The CDR3 nucleotides are TGTGCCAGCGGAATAGGGGGAGCCTACGAGCAGTACTTC. Its translation: CASGIGGAYEQYF.

The chain is built from TRBV5-1 and TRBJ1-1; TRBD1 is a possible D gene (5 bases). V shed 0 bases and J shed 2 bases, with 11 bases lying between them. CDR1 is SGHRS and CDR2 is YFSETQ in the germline V gene. The CDR3 loop spans 15 amino acids. The DNA for the CDR3 is TGCGCCAGCAGCTTGGAGGGGACTATCAACACTGAAGCTTTCTTT. Translated, it gives CASSLEGTINTEAFF.

V gene TRBV6-4 combines with J gene TRBJ2-3; TRBD1 matches 7 bases. The CDR3 is 14 amino acids. The germline V gene encodes CDR1 MRHNA and CDR2 SNTAGT. V dropped 4 bases and J dropped 1; count of bases not matched to a gene: 2. The CDR3 DNA reads as TGTGCCAGCAGTGTAGGACAGGGCACAGATACGCAGTATTTT. Its translation: CASSVGQGTDTQYF.

The rearrangement joins TRBV11-2 to TRBJ1-1; perhaps TRBD1 as D (5 bases). Between the trimmed V and J ends, which lost 0 bases and 0 bases, there was a span of 11 bases. The CDR3 spans 16 residues. From germline, CDR1 is SGHAT and CDR2 FQNNGV. CDR3 sequence: CASSLDLQAMNTEAFF. CDR3 coding DNA: TGTGCCAGCAGCTTAGATCTACAGGCCATGAACACTGAAGCTTTCTTT.

This chain links TRBV7-6 with TRBJ1-3; 7 positions match TRBD1. There are 19 residues in the CDR3. The germline gives CDR1 SGHVS, CDR2 FNYEAQ. V trimming: 2 bases; J trimming: 0 bases; junction bases outside the gene matches: 13. Written as DNA, the CDR3 is TGTGCCAGCAGCTTACTGGCCACGACAGGGATGAGCTCTGGAAACACCATATATTTT. Translation gives CASSLLATTGMSSGNTIYF.

The chain couples TRBV6-6 to TRBJ2-4, with 8 bases lining up with TRBD1. J was trimmed by 2 bases and V by 6 bases; bases with no gene match: 9. The CDR3 spans 16 residues. Germline V CDR1 and CDR2: MNHNY, SVGAGI (reference sequence). DNA for the CDR3: TGTGCCAGCAGCGCCGTGGACAGGGCTACCAAAAACATTCAGTACTTC. Amino acids: CASSAVDRATKNIQYF.